This T cell receptor beta chain was captured by sequencing in a study of post-analysis software for immune sequencing data. In the study overall: Relapsing-remitting, secondary progressive and progressive-relapsing forms of multiple sclerosis all featured among disease courses.

V lost 6 bases, J lost 3 bases, and 13 bases stayed unmatched. In germline, CDR1 is SQVTM, CDR2 ANQGSEA. The CDR3 consists of 15 residues. Study findings and constraints: Controls showed significantly higher normalized Chao1 diversity than did multiple sclerosis patients. Analysis by F measure revealed that same-batch samples clustered strongly together. With TRBV5-6, TRBV5-1 and TRBV20-1 included, about 5 TRBV segments were more frequent in patients than in controls.

To note about this clonotype: Its specificity is not known.

Presence of unique molecular identifiers characterized the TCR beta cDNA libraries. T cells, about 0.9 to 11 million of them, yielded roughly 550,000 cDNA molecules. TCRdb independently ran MiXCR on the PCR reads; one entry per CDR3 protein. Of around 200,000 distinct CDR3 sequences listed, approximately 29% are singletons. Sequences were obtained from blood. This clonotype was obtained from a girl aged 2 to 17 with multiple sclerosis. The gene calls are TRBV29-1 and TRBJ1-2, with 7 bases identical to TRBD1. This CDR3 reads CSVLTYDRDDYGYTF. In DNA, the CDR3 is TGCAGCGTACTTACCTACGACAGGGACGACTATGGCTACACCTTC.